Listed below are T cell receptor beta chains from one sample, sequenced in a study of blood T cell repertoires in COVID-19. Method: immunoSEQ multiplex PCR; TCRdb's copy keeps in-frame clones and lacks some. The sample has about 210,000 clones; approximately 75% are singletons. The sample taken for sequencing was PBMCs or T cells enriched from blood (not recorded which). Receptors originate from a man aged 35-49 years who had recovered from COVID-19. The CDR3 runs from the conserved cysteine through the conserved F or W. D genes are given only for firm matches. Size is omitted from some rows. Given values are once, few, many or a class for expanded clones.

clone_size j_call v_call d_call cdr3_aa cdr3_nt
NA TRBJ1-5 TRBV19 NA CASSIVAGYGFGQPQHF TGTGCCAGTAGTATAGTGGCAGGGTATGGATTCGGTCAGCCCCAGCATTTT
NA TRBJ2-1 TRBV29-1 NA CSAVRIPGNNEQFF TGCAGCGCGGTTAGGATCCCCGGGAACAATGAGCAGTTCTTC
NA TRBJ1-6 TRBV15 TRBD1 CATSRSGQVKNSPLHF TGTGCCACCAGCAGATCGGGACAGGTCAAGAATTCACCCCTCCACTTT
NA TRBJ2-5 TRBV9 NA CASSGPGAQETQYF TGTGCCAGCAGCGGGCCTGGGGCGCAAGAGACCCAGTACTTC
NA TRBJ1-2 TRBV19 NA CASSIPVYGYTF TGTGCCAGTAGTATCCCCGTCTATGGCTACACCTTC
NA TRBJ2-3 TRBV6-5 TRBD1 CASSRDRGSTDTQYF TGTGCCAGCAGTAGGGACAGGGGTTCCACAGATACGCAGTATTTT
NA TRBJ2-2 TRBV5-5 NA CASSPWDISGELFF TGTGCCAGCAGCCCGTGGGACATTTCCGGGGAGCTGTTTTTT
once TRBJ1-4 TRBV19 TRBD1 CASSSGQGNEKLFF TGTGCCAGTAGTTCCGGACAGGGTAATGAAAAACTGTTTTTT
NA TRBJ2-7 TRBV4-2 TRBD2 CASSQGLAGSYEQYF TGTGCCAGCAGCCAGGGACTAGCGGGATCCTACGAGCAGTACTTC
NA TRBJ1-2 TRBV3-1/TRBV3-2 NA CASSRGPRQGYTF TGTGCCAGCAGCCGGGGGCCAAGGCAGGGCTACACCTTC
NA TRBJ2-1 TRBV29-1 TRBD2 CSVDRTSGGSYNEQFF TGCAGCGTTGACCGGACTAGCGGCGGTTCCTACAATGAGCAGTTCTTC
NA TRBJ1-3 TRBV7-2 NA CASSLMGATSGNTIYF TGTGCCAGCAGCTTAATGGGGGCGACCTCTGGAAACACCATATATTTT
few TRBJ2-2 TRBV27 NA CASSTFTGELFF TGTGCCAGCAGTACATTCACCGGGGAGCTGTTTTTT
few TRBJ1-2 TRBV7-9 NA CAGGGFYGYTF TGTGCCGGTGGGGGGTTCTATGGCTACACCTTC
NA TRBJ1-1 TRBV7-9 TRBD1 CASSLASGQGARSTEAFF TGTGCCAGCAGCTTAGCGTCGGGACAGGGGGCTCGTTCCACTGAAGCTTTCTTT
few TRBJ2-3 TRBV13 NA CASSVTVGQKDSSTDTQYF TGTGCCAGCAGCGTAACCGTCGGACAGAAGGATTCTAGCACAGATACGCAGTATTTT
few TRBJ1-1 TRBV24-1 TRBD1 CATSDSGQGDTEAFF TGTGCCACCAGTGATTCAGGACAGGGAGACACTGAAGCTTTCTTT
NA TRBJ2-7 TRBV7-9 TRBD2 CASSFSGRTYEQYF TGTGCCAGCAGCTTTAGCGGGAGAACATACGAGCAGTACTTC
NA TRBJ2-6 TRBV4-1 TRBD2 CASSQTSDNSGANVLTF TGCGCCAGCAGCCAAACTAGCGACAACTCCGGGGCCAACGTCCTGACTTTC
NA TRBJ1-2 TRBV19 TRBD1 CATGDRGLGYTF TGTGCCACTGGGGACAGGGGATTAGGCTACACCTTC
NA TRBJ1-2 TRBV25-1 NA CASSDLGGSGSQYGYTF TGTGCCAGCAGTGATTTGGGTGGGAGTGGCAGTCAATATGGCTACACCTTC
NA TRBJ2-2 TRBV5-1 TRBD2 CASSLEREAHGELFF TGCGCCAGCAGCTTGGAGCGGGAGGCCCACGGGGAGCTGTTTTTT
NA TRBJ2-5 TRBV29-1 TRBD2 CSVEDEGGTETQYF TGCAGCGTTGAAGATGAGGGAGGGACCGAGACCCAGTACTTC
few TRBJ1-6 TRBV15 NA CATSWGTWNSPLHF TGTGCCACCAGTTGGGGGACATGGAATTCACCCCTCCACTTT
NA TRBJ1-2 TRBV6-2/TRBV6-3 NA CASSFRRVSYGYTF TGTGCCAGCAGTTTCCGGAGGGTAAGCTATGGCTACACCTTC